The 20 T cell receptor beta chains below come from one sample, sequenced in a study of regulatory T cells in long-lasting Graves disease. HTBI primers from iRepertoire and Arm-PCR of CDR3 regions yielded the TCR beta libraries. TCRdb redid the calling of the multiplex PCR reads with MiXCR, one entry per CDR3 protein. The repertoire holds approximately 300,000 distinct CDR3 sequences, 18% seen once, with about 36% in the top ten. Time point indicated: newly diagnosed GD, antithyroid drugs for less than 3 months. The authors made the TCR library using RNA they extracted from PBMCs. The input for sequencing was peripheral blood mononuclear cells (PBMCs), taken at new diagnosis, from a patient treated with antithyroid drugs. The receptors were sampled from a female donor with Graves disease.

The rearrangement uses TRBV9 and TRBJ2-7; D gene ambiguous. The germline V gene encodes CDR1 SGDLS and CDR2 YYNGEE. The V end was cut by 2 bases, the J end by 7 bases, with 10 bases between. The CDR3 is made up of 12 amino acids. The CDR3 sequence: CASSVDVGEQYF. The CDR3 bases are TGTGCCAGCAGCGTGGACGTGGGTGAGCAGTACTTC.

This clonotype occurred many times. The chain recombines TRBV19 with TRBJ1-5, with TRBD1 matching over 8 bases. Germline V gene lookup returns CDR1 LNHDA and CDR2 SQIVND (reference sequence). V lost 5 bases to trimming and J lost 0 bases; unmatched junction nucleotides: 6. This CDR3 comprises 16 residues. This chain's CDR3 is CASSSRTGYSNQPQHF. The CDR3 coding sequence is TGTGCCAGTAGTTCACGGACAGGGTATAGCAATCAGCCCCAGCATTTT.

This clonotype has a count of ten or more. This chain links TRBV19 with TRBJ2-7, with TRBD2 matching 11 bases. Looked up from germline, CDR1 is LNHDA and CDR2 is SQIVND (reference sequence). The J segment lost 3 bases and the V segment lost 3 bases, leaving 7 bases of the junction unmatched. The CDR3 length is 16 residues. The CDR3 here is CASSMKLAGVFYEQYF. CDR3 DNA sequence: TGTGCCAGTAGTATGAAACTAGCGGGGGTATTCTACGAGCAGTACTTC.

This clonotype has more than one count but fewer than ten. V and J are TRBV6-5 and TRBJ1-2; no reliable D call. V was pared by 0 bases and J by 3 bases, with 8 bases between. This CDR3 is 14 amino acids long. The germline CDR1 and CDR2 sequences are MNHEY and SVGAGI. For the CDR3, the DNA is TGTGCCAGCAGTTACTCATCCCGGGACTATGGCTACACCTTC. Encoded protein: CASSYSSRDYGYTF.

V is TRBV24-1 and J is TRBJ2-3, with TRBD2 identical over 12 bases. CDR3 size: 17 residues. The germline gives CDR1 KGHDR, CDR2 SFDVKD. V shed 5 bases, J shed 2 bases, and the junction held 7 bases outside the gene matches. The CDR3 reads CATSALGLAGNTDTQYF. The CDR3 DNA reads as TGTGCCACCAGTGCTCTCGGACTAGCGGGGAACACAGATACGCAGTATTTT.

This clonotype was recorded at least ten times. The chain carries TRBV6-1 and TRBJ1-3; 8 bases match TRBD1. This CDR3 comprises 15 residues. Germline CDR1 MNHNS, CDR2 SASEGT. Trimming took 5 bases from V and 8 from J; bases not matched to a gene: 11. The CDR3 sequence: CASSRGQGGEYTIYF. CDR3 coding DNA: TGTGCCAGCAGTCGAGGACAGGGCGGGGAATACACCATATATTTT.

There are many counts of this clonotype. The rearrangement links TRBV20-1 to TRBJ2-1, with D possibly being TRBD1 or TRBD2 (5 bases each). Germline CDR1 and CDR2: DFQATT and SNEGSKA (reference sequence). Deletions cut 5 bases from V and 7 bases from J, with 15 bases between. This CDR3 spans 13 amino acids. CDR3 coding DNA: TGCAGTGCTCTCTTCCCGGGGCCTAATGAGCAGTTCTTC. It encodes CSALFPGPNEQFF.

This clonotype was seen repeatedly, ten times or more. The gene calls are TRBV6-1 and TRBJ2-3; no definite D call. V lost 4 bases and J lost 6, with 8 bases in between. CDR3 size: 12 residues. Germline lookup yields CDR1 MNHNS and CDR2 SASEGT. CDR3 DNA: TGTGCCAGCAGTGCCTCGTGGGATACGCAGTATTTT. Translation gives CASSASWDTQYF.

This clonotype was counted at least ten times. This CDR3 reads CASTGGNTGELFF. CDR3 nucleotide sequence: TGTGCCTCCACGGGAGGTAACACCGGGGAGCTGTTTTTT. The V call is TRBV10-3, the J call TRBJ2-2, with 7 bases that match TRBD2. This CDR3 has 13 residues. Unmatched junction bases numbered 5, after V lost 11 bases and J lost 2 bases. Looked up from germline, CDR1 is ENHRY and CDR2 is SYGVKD.

This clonotype has at least ten counts. The chain has TRBV7-2 and TRBJ2-5, with D possibly matching TRBD2 (7 bases). The V end lost 6 bases, the J end lost 5 bases, and 16 bases lay between the germline ends. CDR1 is SGHTA, CDR2 FQGNSA, per germline. This CDR3 has 14 residues. Here the CDR3 reads CASRQAGGPETQYF. The DNA for the CDR3 is TGTGCCAGCAGACAGGCCGGGGGGCCCGAGACCCAGTACTTC.

Notes on this clonotype: This may be a read error: a much more frequent sequence differs by one nucleotide. The CDR3 loop is CAIRASNPSNEKLFF. For the CDR3, the DNA is TGTGCCATCAGGGCATCGAACCCCTCTAATGAAAAACTGTTTTTT. The rearrangement links TRBV6-1 to TRBJ1-4; the D gene is possibly TRBD1 (5 bases). The V end lost 10 bases, the J end lost 3 bases, and 18 bases lay between the germline ends. CDR1 and CDR2 (germline): MNHNS, SASEGT. The CDR3 runs to 15 residues.

This clonotype was seen repeatedly, ten times or more. V and J are TRBV6-1 and TRBJ2-7; 9 bases align to TRBD1. The CDR3 extends over 16 amino acids. Germline values: CDR1 MNHNS, CDR2 SASEGT. Trimming at V came to 6 bases and at J to 5 bases, leaving 14 bases not matched to a gene. CDR3 in DNA: TGTGCCAGCAGGGGTCACCGAGGGACAGGGAGGGACGAGCAGTACTTC. Translating gives CASRGHRGTGRDEQYF.

This clonotype has only one observation. The V call is TRBV10-2, the J call TRBJ2-4; no clear D. The germline V gene has CDR1 WSHSY and CDR2 SAAADI. With 5 bases removed from V and 6 bases from J, the gap between germline ends came to 17 bases. There are 15 residues in the CDR3. The DNA for the CDR3 is TGCGCCAGCAGTATAAAGCCGCTCAATGGAAACATTCAGTACTTC. Its translation: CASSIKPLNGNIQYF.

This clonotype was picked up a small number of times. The chain has TRBV6-9 and TRBJ1-6, with D perhaps TRBD1 (5 bases). Trimming stripped 3 bases from V and 9 bases from J, with 15 bases between. The CDR3 sequence is 15 residues long. The V gene's germline CDR1 is MNHGY and CDR2 SVAAGI. CDR3 loop: CASSYGQGRVSPLHF. CDR3 bases: TGTGCCAGCAGTTACGGGCAGGGTCGGGTTTCACCCCTCCACTTT.

The V and J genes are TRBV4-1 and TRBJ1-4; 7 nucleotides line up with TRBD1. Germline V gene sequence: CDR1 MGHRA, CDR2 YSYEKL. After removal of 2 bases from V and 7 bases from J, the junction contained 10 bases not matched to a gene. The CDR3 length is 16 residues. CDR3 coding DNA: TGCGCCAGCAGCCAACCCGACAGGGAGGTGTCTGAAAAACTGTTTTTT. Translation: CASSQPDREVSEKLFF.

A few counts support this clonotype. The chain joins TRBV29-1 to TRBJ2-2; a possible D gene is TRBD2 (5 bases). The CDR3 has 15 residues. V gave up 0 bases and J gave up 5 bases, with 13 bases separating them. The germline CDR1 and CDR2 sequences are SQVTM and ANQGSEA. CDR3 residues: CSVEEGGRMTGELFF. DNA for the CDR3: TGCAGCGTTGAAGAGGGTGGGAGAATGACCGGGGAGCTGTTTTTT.

This clonotype was counted only a few times. The V gene is TRBV25-1, the J gene TRBJ2-5; TRBD1 matches at 7 bases. Germline V CDR1 and CDR2: MGHDK, SYGVNS. CDR3 size: 14 residues. V shed 5 bases and J 2 bases; nucleotides not matched to a gene: 5. DNA for the CDR3: TGTGCCAGCAGTAACTGGGACAGTCAAGAGACCCAGTACTTC. As protein: CASSNWDSQETQYF.

This clonotype has only a few counts. The chain carries TRBV30 and TRBJ2-5, with TRBD1 matching over 7 bases. Germline V lookup: CDR1 GTSNPN, CDR2 SVGIG (reference sequence). This CDR3 has 14 residues. Losses at the gene ends were 2 bases for V and 2 bases for J; bases not matched to a gene: 5. Here the CDR3 reads CAWSLIQGQETQYF. In DNA form, the CDR3 reads TGTGCCTGGAGTCTAATACAGGGGCAAGAGACCCAGTACTTC.

This clonotype has a handful of counts. The rearrangement joins TRBV19 to TRBJ2-3, with 12 bases identical to TRBD2. The germline V gene encodes CDR1 LNHDA and CDR2 SQIVND (reference sequence). This CDR3 region has 15 residues. Germline trimming cut 2 bases from V and 6 bases from J; bases unmatched to any gene: 3. The CDR3 coding sequence is TGTGCCAGTAGTATACTAGCGGGAGGGGCCGATACGCAGTATTTT. It codes for CASSILAGGADTQYF.

This clonotype was picked up a small number of times. This chain joins TRBV29-1 and TRBJ2-7; possibly TRBD1 for D (6 bases). With 6 bases removed from V and 3 bases from J, the gap between germline ends came to 15 bases. Germline CDR1 and CDR2: SQVTM and ANQGSEA. This CDR3 contains 13 residues. The CDR3 bases are TGCAGCGTCCCGGGACATAAAGACTACGAGCAGTACTTC. It encodes CSVPGHKDYEQYF.